The 18 T cell receptor beta chains below come from one sample, sequenced in a study of CD8+CD57+ T cells in acquired aplastic anemia. TCR beta VDJ combinations and CDR3 sequences were profiled from genomic DNA. In TCRdb, the reads were re-called with MiXCR into one record per CDR3 protein. The table has just over 400,000 distinct CDR3 sequences, about 70% seen once; the top ten hold 3% to 5%. Input material: sorted CD4+, CD8+, or CD8+CD57+ T cells (not recorded which) from PBMCs. These receptors were collected from a human donor in good health, serving as a control.

V and J are TRBV9 and TRBJ1-1; D is unresolved. This CDR3 has 14 residues. Germline V lookup: CDR1 SGDLS, CDR2 YYNGEE. V dropped 2 bases and J dropped 14 bases, with 22 bases sitting between them. The CDR3 reads CASSVSGLVYEEFF. The CDR3 bases are TGTGCCAGCAGCGTGTCGGGTCTAGTCTACGAAGAGTTCTTT.

The J gene is TRBJ1-5, the V gene TRBV9; TRBD1 matches at 10 bases. This CDR3 spans 14 amino acids. With V trimmed by 5 bases and J by 6 bases, 5 bases remained unmatched. CDR1 is SGDLS and CDR2 is YYNGEE in the germline V gene. The DNA for the CDR3 is TGTGCCAGCAGTGTGGGACAGGGGACTCAGCCCCAGCATTTT. This codes for CASSVGQGTQPQHF. The complete variable domain, with remaining parts taken from reference TRBV9 and TRBJ1-5, reads DSGVTQTPKHLITATGQRVTLRCSPRSGDLSVYWYQQSLDQGLQFLIQYYNGEERAKGNILERFSAQQFPDLHSELNLSSLELGDSALYFCASSVGQGTQPQHFGDGTRLSIL.

J is TRBJ1-3 and V is TRBV7-9; D is perhaps TRBD1 (6 bases). The germline CDR1 and CDR2 sequences are SEHNR and FQNEAQ (reference sequence). V lost 5 bases, J lost 15 bases, and 32 bases lay in between. The CDR3 loop spans 17 amino acids. In nucleotides, the CDR3 is TGTGCCAGCAGCCCCTTAAGGGGCACAGGGCCCGCTCCAACACCATATTTT. Amino acid sequence: CASSPLRGTGPAPTPYF. Based on the CDR3 plus reference TRBV7-9 and TRBJ1-3, the full variable domain is DTGVSQNPRHKITKRGQNVTFRCDPISEHNRLYWYRQTLGQGPEFLTYFQNEAQLEKSRLLSDRFSAERPKGSFSTLEIQRTEQGDSAMYLCASSPLRGTGPAPTPYFGEGSWLTVV.

On this clonotype: The junction departs from germline at one end; a sequencing error may be responsible. CDR3 nucleotides: TGTGCCAGCACCCCCCATTATACACTGTATGGCTTCACCTTC. Its translation is CASTPHYTLYGFTF. J is TRBJ1-2 and V is TRBV15; no firm D call. The germline V gene has CDR1 LNHNV and CDR2 YYDKDF (reference sequence). This CDR3 comprises 14 residues.

Concerning this clonotype itself: Lacking the conserved final phenylalanine or tryptophan, this CDR3 likely reflects a read error. The DNA is omitted, as the CDR3 cannot be located on it reliably, and the CDR3 follows TCRdb's listing. J is TRBJ1-2 and V is TRBV7-2; the table's D call, TRBD1, has no DNA check behind it. Termini included, the CDR3 measures 13 amino acids. Germline values: CDR1 SGHTA, CDR2 FQGNSA. CDR3: CASSISGGAGNTQ.

Comment on this clonotype: The conserved phenylalanine or tryptophan normally closing the CDR3 is absent here, so this likely arose from a read error. No DNA is shown, since the ends of the CDR3 on it are uncertain; the CDR3 is the one TCRdb lists. The CDR3 sequence is CASSTGPMEAPNHIWI. The gene calls are TRBV19 and TRBJ1-3. The CDR3 is made up of 16 amino acids, end residues included. CDR1 and CDR2 from the germline V gene are LNHDA and SQIVND (reference sequence).

The rearrangement links TRBV20-1 to TRBJ2-3; the D is unclear. The germline V gene has CDR1 DFQATT and CDR2 SNEGSKA (reference sequence). The CDR3 has 13 amino acids. V was trimmed by 6 bases and J by 2 bases, leaving 12 bases between them. CDR3 in amino acids: CSALEVVTDTQYF. The CDR3 coding sequence is TGCAGTGCACTTGAGGTTGTCACAGATACGCAGTATTTT.

Of note for this clonotype: At one end, the junction sequence differs from germline, possibly due to a read error. The chain links TRBV7-2 to TRBJ1-2; tentative D call: TRBD1 (6 bases). Germline values: CDR1 SGHTA, CDR2 FQGNSA. This CDR3 is 14 amino acids long. The CDR3 here is CASGQRASNEQYIF. The DNA for the CDR3 is TGTGCCAGCGGACAGCGGGCAAGCAATGAGCAGTACATCTTC.

Remarks on this clonotype: A much bigger clone sits one base away, suggesting this may be a read error. The gene calls are TRBV6-5 and TRBJ1-1, with a weak D call TRBD1 (5 bases). Per germline, CDR1 MNHEY and CDR2 SVGAGI. This CDR3 has 14 residues. V was trimmed by 8 bases and J by 4 bases, leaving 17 bases between them. The CDR3 sequence: CASGPQSGGTEAFF. The CDR3 DNA follows: TGTGCCAGCGGCCCCCAATCGGGGGGCACTGAAGCTTTCTTT.

This clonotype has a handful of counts. The V call is TRBV15, the J call TRBJ2-6; D is unresolved. V lost 4 bases, J lost 0 bases, and 10 bases lay in between. Looked up from germline, CDR1 is LNHNV and CDR2 is YYDKDF (reference sequence). The CDR3 length is 16 residues. CDR3 residues: CATSNSRSSGANVLTF. The CDR3 region has the DNA TGTGCCACCAGCAACAGTCGAAGCTCTGGGGCCAACGTCCTGACTTTC.

The V call is TRBV5-1, the J call TRBJ1-1; 7 bases are a match to TRBD1. Germline CDR1 is SGHRS and CDR2 is YFSETQ. The J segment lost 4 bases and the V segment lost 3 bases, leaving 0 bases of the junction unmatched. The CDR3 is 12 amino acids. DNA of the CDR3: TGCGCCAGCAGCTCAGGGGGCACTGAAGCTTTCTTT. Translation gives CASSSGGTEAFF.

This clonotype was seen many times. This rearrangement joins TRBV14 to TRBJ1-2; D unclear. The CDR3 totals 15 residues. The V end was cut by 0 bases, the J end by 3 bases, with 11 bases between. CDR1 and CDR2 (germline): SGHDN, FVKESK. This chain's CDR3 is CASSQDRLTYYGYTF. In DNA, the CDR3 is TGTGCCAGCAGCCAAGATCGCTTGACTTACTATGGCTACACCTTC.

The chain links TRBV15 to TRBJ1-5; 7 bases are shared with TRBD1. This CDR3 is 15 amino acids long. Germline CDR1 LNHNV, CDR2 YYDKDF (reference sequence). Germline trimming cut 11 bases from V and 6 bases from J; bases unmatched to any gene: 16. CDR3 DNA sequence: TGTGCCCTCTGCACAGGGGTCTTTGCCGGTCAGCCCCAGCATTTT. Translation gives CALCTGVFAGQPQHF. Full variable domain (missing parts from reference TRBV15 and TRBJ1-5): DAMVIQNPRYQVTQFGKPVTLSCSQTLNHNVMYWYQQKSSQAPKLLFHYYDKDFNNEADTPDNFQSRRPNTSFCFLDIRSPGLGDTAMYLCALCTGVFAGQPQHFGDGTRLSIL.

This clonotype was seen at least ten times. The rearrangement uses TRBV7-9 and TRBJ2-3; D perhaps matches TRBD2 (6 bases). This CDR3 has 16 residues. Germline CDR1 is SEHNR and CDR2 is FQNEAQ (reference sequence). Trimming shortened V by 5 bases and J by 2 bases, and 17 bases separated the two germline ends. In nucleotides, the CDR3 is TGTGCCAGCAGCCCGGTTTTTGCGGGAATCACAGATACGCAGTATTTT. Protein: CASSPVFAGITDTQYF.

The rearrangement joins TRBV7-2 to TRBJ2-7, with a tentative D call TRBD2 (6 bases). Trimming shortened V by 5 bases and J by 10 bases, and 27 bases separated the two germline ends. Germline CDR1 reads SGHTA; CDR2 reads FQGNSA. This CDR3 region has 16 residues. The CDR3 DNA is TGTGCCAGCAGCACCCATGGAGGGGATCAGCCCCAGCATCAGTACTTC. Amino acids: CASSTHGGDQPQHQYF.

The CDR3 nucleotides are TGCAGTGCTAGAGACCGGACAGGATTGTACGAGCAGTACTTC. Its protein product is CSARDRTGLYEQYF. J is TRBJ2-7 and V is TRBV20-1; 7 bases align to TRBD1. V trimming: 0 bases; J trimming: 4 bases; junction bases outside the gene matches: 6. There are 14 residues in the CDR3. CDR1 and CDR2 from the germline V gene are DFQATT and SNEGSKA (reference sequence).

Note on this clonotype: The conserved phenylalanine or tryptophan normally closing the CDR3 is absent here, so this likely arose from a read error. It is unclear where the CDR3 begins or ends on the DNA, so no DNA is shown, and the CDR3 is as TCRdb lists it. The rearrangement uses TRBV24-1 and TRBJ1-5; the table's D call, TRBD1, was not checked against the DNA. Germline V gene sequence: CDR1 KGHDR, CDR2 SFDVKD. Ends included, the CDR3 has 16 residues. The CDR3 here is CATSDRGTDSGYTFGS.

The genes are TRBV12-5 and TRBJ1-5; D may be TRBD1 (6 bases). Per germline, CDR1 LGHNT and CDR2 FRNRAP. The CDR3 sequence is 14 residues long. Trimming removed 3 bases at V and 3 bases at J, with 9 bases between. CDR3 sequence (DNA): TGTGCTAGTGGTTTAGGACAGATCAATCAGCCCCAGCATTTT. Its translation is CASGLGQINQPQHF. The variable domain in full, with the rest retrieved from reference TRBV12-5 and TRBJ1-5, is DARVTQTPRHKVTEMGQEVTMRCQPILGHNTVFWYRQTMMQGLELLAYFRNRAPLDDSGMPKDRFSAEMPDATLATLKIQPSEPRDSAVYFCASGLGQINQPQHFGDGTRLSIL.